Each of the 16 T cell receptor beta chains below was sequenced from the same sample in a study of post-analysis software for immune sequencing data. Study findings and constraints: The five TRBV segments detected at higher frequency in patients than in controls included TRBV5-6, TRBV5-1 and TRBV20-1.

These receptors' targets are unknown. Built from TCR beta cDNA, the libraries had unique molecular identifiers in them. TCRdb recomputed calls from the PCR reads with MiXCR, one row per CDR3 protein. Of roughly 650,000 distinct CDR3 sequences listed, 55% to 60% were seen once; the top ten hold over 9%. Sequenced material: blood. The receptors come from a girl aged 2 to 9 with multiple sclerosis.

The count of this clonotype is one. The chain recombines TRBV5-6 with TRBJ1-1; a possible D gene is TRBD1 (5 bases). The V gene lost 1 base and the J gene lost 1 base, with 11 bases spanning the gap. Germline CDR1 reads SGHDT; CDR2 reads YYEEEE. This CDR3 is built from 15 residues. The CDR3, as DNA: TGTGCCAGCAGCTTGTACGGGGCTACGAACACTGAAGCTTTCTTT. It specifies CASSLYGATNTEAFF.

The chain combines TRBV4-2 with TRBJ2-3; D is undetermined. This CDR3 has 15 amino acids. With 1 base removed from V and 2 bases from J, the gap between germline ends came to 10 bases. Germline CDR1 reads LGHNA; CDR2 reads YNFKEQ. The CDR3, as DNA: TGTGCCAGCAGCCAAGGAGGAACAAACACAGATACGCAGTATTTT. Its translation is CASSQGGTNTDTQYF.

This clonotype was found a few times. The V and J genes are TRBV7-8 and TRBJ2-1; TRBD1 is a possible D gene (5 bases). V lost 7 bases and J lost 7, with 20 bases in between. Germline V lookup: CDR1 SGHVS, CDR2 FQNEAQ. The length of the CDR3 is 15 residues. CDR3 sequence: CASTPSGRAGNEQFF. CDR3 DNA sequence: TGTGCCAGCACCCCGTCAGGTCGGGCAGGGAATGAGCAGTTCTTC.

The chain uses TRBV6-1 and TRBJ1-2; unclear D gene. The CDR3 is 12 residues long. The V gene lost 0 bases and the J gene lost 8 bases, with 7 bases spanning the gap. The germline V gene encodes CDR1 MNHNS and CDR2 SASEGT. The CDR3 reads CASSEAEGGYTF. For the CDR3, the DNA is TGTGCCAGCAGTGAAGCGGAGGGCGGCTACACCTTC.

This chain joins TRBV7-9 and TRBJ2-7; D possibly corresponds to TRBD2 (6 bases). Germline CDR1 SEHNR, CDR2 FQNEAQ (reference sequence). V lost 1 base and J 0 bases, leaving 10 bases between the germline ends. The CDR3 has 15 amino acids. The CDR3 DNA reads TGTGCCAGCAGCTTAGGTATGGGGGGCTCCTACGAGCAGTACTTC. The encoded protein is CASSLGMGGSYEQYF. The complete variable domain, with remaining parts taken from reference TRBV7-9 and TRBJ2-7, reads DTGVSQNPRHKITKRGQNVTFRCDPISEHNRLYWYRQTLGQGPEFLTYFQNEAQLEKSRLLSDRFSAERPKGSFSTLEIQRTEQGDSAMYLCASSLGMGGSYEQYFGPGTRLTVT.

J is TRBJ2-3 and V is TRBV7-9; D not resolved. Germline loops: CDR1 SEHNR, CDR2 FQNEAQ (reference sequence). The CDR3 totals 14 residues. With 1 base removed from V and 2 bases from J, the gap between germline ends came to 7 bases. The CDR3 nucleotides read TGTGCCAGCAGCTTAGAACACCCCACAGATACGCAGTATTTT. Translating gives CASSLEHPTDTQYF.

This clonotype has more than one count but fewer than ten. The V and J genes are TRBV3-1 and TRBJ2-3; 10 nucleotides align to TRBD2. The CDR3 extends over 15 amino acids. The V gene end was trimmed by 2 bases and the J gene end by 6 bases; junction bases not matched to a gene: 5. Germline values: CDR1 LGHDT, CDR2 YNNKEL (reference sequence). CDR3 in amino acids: CASSQPGTSEDTQYF. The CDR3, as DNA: TGTGCCAGCAGCCAACCCGGGACTAGCGAGGATACGCAGTATTTT.

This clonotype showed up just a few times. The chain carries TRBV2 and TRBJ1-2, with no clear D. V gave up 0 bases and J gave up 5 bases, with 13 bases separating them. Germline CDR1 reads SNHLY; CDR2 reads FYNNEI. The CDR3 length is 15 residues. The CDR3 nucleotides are TGTGCCAGCAGTGAAGCGCTTCCGGAGGTGTATGGCTACACCTTC. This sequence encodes CASSEALPEVYGYTF.

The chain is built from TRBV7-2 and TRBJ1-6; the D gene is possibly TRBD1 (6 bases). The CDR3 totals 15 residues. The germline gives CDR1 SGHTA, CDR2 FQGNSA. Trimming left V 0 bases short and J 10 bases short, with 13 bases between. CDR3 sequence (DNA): TGTGCCAGCAGCTTAGCTGGGGGCGAGGGCTCACCCCTCCACTTT. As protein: CASSLAGGEGSPLHF. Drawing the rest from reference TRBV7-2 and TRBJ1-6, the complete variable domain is GAGVSQSPSNKVTEKGKDVELRCDPISGHTALYWYRQSLGQGLEFLIYFQGNSAPDKSGLPSDRFSAERTGGSVSTLTIQRTQQEDSAVYLCASSLAGGEGSPLHFGNGTRLTVT.

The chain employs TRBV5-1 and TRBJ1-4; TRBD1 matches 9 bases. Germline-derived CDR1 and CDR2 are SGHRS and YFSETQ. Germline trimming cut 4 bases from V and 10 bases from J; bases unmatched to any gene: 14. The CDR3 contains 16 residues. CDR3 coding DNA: TGCGCCAGCAGCACATCACCGGGACAGGGAATAGGAAAACTGTTTTTT. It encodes CASSTSPGQGIGKLFF.

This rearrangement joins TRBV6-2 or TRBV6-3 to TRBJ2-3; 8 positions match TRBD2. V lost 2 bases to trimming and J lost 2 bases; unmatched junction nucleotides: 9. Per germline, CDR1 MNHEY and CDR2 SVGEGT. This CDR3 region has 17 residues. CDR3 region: CASSYGAGGGPTDTQYF. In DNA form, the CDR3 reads TGTGCCAGCAGTTACGGCGCTGGCGGGGGGCCCACAGATACGCAGTATTTT.

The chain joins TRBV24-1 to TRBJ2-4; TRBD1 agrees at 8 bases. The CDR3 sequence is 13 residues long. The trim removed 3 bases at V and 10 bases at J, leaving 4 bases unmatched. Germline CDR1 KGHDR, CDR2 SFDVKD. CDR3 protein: CATSDNGQGIQYF. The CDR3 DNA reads TGTGCCACCAGTGATAACGGACAGGGTATTCAGTACTTC.

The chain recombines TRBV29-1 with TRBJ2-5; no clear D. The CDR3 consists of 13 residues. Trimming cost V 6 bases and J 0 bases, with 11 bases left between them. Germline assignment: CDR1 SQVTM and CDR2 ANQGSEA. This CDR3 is CSVGRSDQETQYF. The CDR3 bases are TGCAGCGTAGGACGGAGCGACCAAGAGACCCAGTACTTC.

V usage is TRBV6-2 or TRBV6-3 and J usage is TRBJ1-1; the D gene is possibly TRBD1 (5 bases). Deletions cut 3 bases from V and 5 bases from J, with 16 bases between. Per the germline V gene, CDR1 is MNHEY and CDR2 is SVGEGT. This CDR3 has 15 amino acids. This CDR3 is CASSYRPGRRTEAFF. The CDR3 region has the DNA TGTGCCAGCAGTTATCGACCAGGGAGGAGGACTGAAGCTTTCTTT.

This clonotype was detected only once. The CDR3 DNA is TGCGCCAGCAGCTCGACCGGCATTCAGTACTTC. This sequence encodes CASSSTGIQYF. The chain links TRBV5-1 to TRBJ2-7; D is ambiguous. The J call may be wrong; the DNA end is better matched by TRBJ2-4. The CDR3 has 11 residues. CDR1 and CDR2 from the germline V gene are SGHRS and YFSETQ.

CDR3 sequence (DNA): TGTGCCAGCAGCTTAGAGCGGGGCGGCCCCTACAATGAGCAGTTCTTC. It encodes CASSLERGGPYNEQFF. The genes are TRBV7-8 and TRBJ2-1, with 7 bases lining up with TRBD2. This CDR3 region has 16 residues. The V segment lost 1 base and the J segment 2 bases; nucleotides outside the gene matches: 5. Germline values: CDR1 SGHVS, CDR2 FQNEAQ. Together with reference TRBV7-8 and TRBJ2-1, the CDR3 gives the full variable domain: GAGVSQSPRYKVAKRGQDVALRCDPISGHVSLFWYQQALGQGPEFLTYFQNEAQLDKSGLPSDRFFAERPEGSVSTLKIQRTQQEDSAVYLCASSLERGGPYNEQFFGPGTRLTVL.